One sample yielded the 15 T cell receptor beta chains listed below, sequenced in a study of Ad26.COV2.S vaccination and SARS-CoV-2 variants (dated by TCRdb to the early 2020s). The library was obtained by the immunoSEQ multiplex PCR assay. TCRdb holds this immuneACCESS table with in-frame rearrangements only. Some clones are missing; in checked studies, unresolved V genes explain under half, and the rest has no known cause. The sample table records 250,000 or so clones; about 83% of these occur just once. The ten largest clonotypes hold roughly 3% of the sample. The meaning of the sample's treatment or condition label: over 15 received Ad26.COV2.S at low or high dose, single or two shots; several received placebo; per-sample allocation not given. For vaccine and placebo recipients, the sequenced repertoires came from samples collected on day 63 after the first injection. The sample consisted of peripheral blood, taken in a trial of Ad26.COV2.S vaccine versus placebo. These receptor sequences come from a person between 18 and 59 years old who received the Ad26.COV2.S COVID-19 vaccine or a placebo.

In the case of this clone: Mismatch with germline at one junction end may stem from a read error. The genes are TRBV24-1 and TRBJ2-1; unclear D gene. The CDR3 has 14 residues. CDR1 and CDR2 from the germline V gene are KGHDR and SFDVKD. The CDR3 protein is CATSALYPYNEQFF. In DNA form, the CDR3 reads TGTGCCACTAGTGCCCTCTACCCCTACAATGAGCAGTTCTTC.

V is TRBV3-1 (or the pseudogene TRBV3-2) and J is TRBJ1-1; 7 bases line up with TRBD1. CDR3 length: 13 amino acids. The germline gives CDR1 LGHDT, CDR2 YNNKEL (reference sequence). V shed 4 bases, J shed 4 bases, and the junction held 3 bases outside the gene matches. The CDR3 bases are TGTGCCAGCAGCCGCTACAGGGGCACTGAAGCTTTCTTT. Translating gives CASSRYRGTEAFF.

This clone was counted between two and nine times. The CDR3, as DNA: TGCAGTGCTAGTTATGCGTCACAGGGTATAGAGGGGAGAGAAAAACTGTTTTTT. It codes for CSASYASQGIEGREKLFF. This sequence joins TRBV20-1 and TRBJ1-4, with D perhaps matching TRBD1 (6 bases). The germline V and J ends were trimmed by 3 bases and 8 bases, with 28 bases remaining between them. The germline CDR1 and CDR2 sequences are DFQATT and SNEGSKA (reference sequence). This CDR3 has 18 amino acids.

This clone was seen a single time. The rearrangement uses TRBV3-1 (or the pseudogene TRBV3-2) and TRBJ2-3, with D possibly being TRBD2 (5 bases). The V end was cut by 1 base, the J end by 9 bases, with 8 bases between. Germline V CDR1 and CDR2: LGHDT, YNNKEL (reference sequence). The CDR3 contains 12 residues. CDR3 DNA sequence: TGTGCCAGCAGCCAAGGTCGGGGAACGCAGTATTTT. It encodes CASSQGRGTQYF.

V gene TRBV12-3 or TRBV12-4 combines with J gene TRBJ2-4; 10 bases match TRBD1. Germline trimming cut 4 bases from V and 7 bases from J; bases unmatched to any gene: 1. CDR3 length: 13 amino acids. CDR3 DNA sequence: TGTGCCAGCAGTTGGGGACAGGGGAACATTCAGTACTTC. Translation gives CASSWGQGNIQYF.

The chain joins TRBV5-1 to TRBJ1-2, with a tentative D call TRBD1 (5 bases). Germline CDR1 SGHRS, CDR2 YFSETQ. The CDR3 is 13 residues long. Trimming shortened V by 4 bases and J by 5 bases, and 12 bases separated the two germline ends. The CDR3 DNA reads TGCGCCAGCAGCCCCCAACAGGATTATGGCTACACCTTC. Its translation: CASSPQQDYGYTF. The full variable domain, in which reference TRBV5-1 and TRBJ1-2 provide the parts outside the CDR3, is KAGVTQTPRYLIKTRGQQVTLSCSPISGHRSVSWYQQTPGQGLQFLFEYFSETQRNKGNFPGRFSGRQFSNSRSEMNVSTLELGDSALYLCASSPQQDYGYTFGSGTRLTVV.

This clone was counted once. The chain recombines TRBV10-3 with TRBJ2-2, with 9 bases lining up with TRBD1. Germline V gives CDR1 ENHRY, CDR2 SYGVKD. J gave up 8 bases and V 6 bases, and 4 bases lay outside the gene matches. The CDR3 is made up of 13 amino acids. The CDR3 loop reads CAISGQGRGELFF. CDR3 in DNA: TGTGCCATCAGCGGACAGGGGAGAGGGGAGCTGTTTTTT.

The V and J genes are TRBV5-4 and TRBJ1-4; D is unresolved. Germline loops: CDR1 SGHNT, CDR2 YYREEE (reference sequence). CDR3 size: 15 residues. The V end was cut by 0 bases, the J end by 0 bases, with 6 bases between. The CDR3 reads CASSLGGSTNEKLFF. CDR3 nucleotides: TGTGCCAGCAGCTTGGGTGGCTCAACTAATGAAAAACTGTTTTTT.

V is TRBV7-9 and J is TRBJ1-1; no clear D. Trimming removed 8 bases at V and 14 bases at J, with 24 bases between. CDR3 length equals 13 residues. The germline gives CDR1 SEHNR, CDR2 FQNEAQ (reference sequence). CDR3 sequence (DNA): TGTGCCAGCGGAATAAGACAACACATGGCCCCCTTCTTT. As protein: CASGIRQHMAPFF.

The rearrangement joins TRBV7-2 to TRBJ1-5; no clear D gene. Germline assignment: CDR1 SGHTA and CDR2 FQGNSA. CDR3 size: 17 residues. The germline V and J ends were trimmed by 5 bases and 6 bases, with 23 bases remaining between them. The CDR3, as DNA: TGTGCCAGCAGCAGTACTTATTCGACGTCCCCCTTTCAGCCCCAGCATTTT. It codes for CASSSTYSTSPFQPQHF.

DNA of the CDR3: TGTGCCAGCAGGACCACTAGCGGGGGGTCCACAGATACGCAGTATTTT. Amino acids: CASRTTSGGSTDTQYF. The gene calls are TRBV6-6 and TRBJ2-3; 12 bases are a match to TRBD2. Germline V gives CDR1 MNHNY, CDR2 SVGAGI (reference sequence). J was trimmed by 2 bases and V by 6 bases; bases with no gene match: 6. The CDR3 spans 16 residues.

The rearrangement joins TRBV2 to TRBJ1-2; D gene uncertain. Germline V CDR1 and CDR2: SNHLY, FYNNEI. The V gene lost 6 bases and the J gene lost 6 bases, with 5 bases spanning the gap. The CDR3 is 10 residues long. CDR3 region: CASRQHGYTF. The CDR3 DNA follows: TGTGCCAGCAGGCAGCATGGCTACACCTTC.

This chain joins TRBV11-2 and TRBJ1-2; no clear D gene. V was trimmed by 0 bases and J by 3 bases, leaving 11 bases between them. The germline V gene has CDR1 SGHAT and CDR2 FQNNGV. The CDR3 spans 15 residues. The CDR3 sequence: CASSLDKGSYYGYTF. Here the CDR3 DNA reads TGTGCCAGCAGCTTAGATAAGGGCAGCTACTATGGCTACACCTTC.

The V call is TRBV5-6, the J call TRBJ2-7, with D maybe TRBD1 (5 bases). Looked up from germline, CDR1 is SGHDT and CDR2 is YYEEEE. Trimming took 6 bases from V and 3 from J, leaving 7 bases between them. This CDR3 region has 11 residues. The CDR3 protein is CASNQGYEQYF. The CDR3 DNA sequence: TGTGCCAGCAACCAGGGCTACGAGCAGTACTTC.

The CDR3 reads CASSYSSTNQPQHF. The CDR3 coding sequence is TGTGCCAGCAGTTACTCAAGCACCAATCAGCCCCAGCATTTT. V usage is TRBV6-6 and J usage is TRBJ1-5, with D unresolved. The CDR3 sequence is 14 residues long. In germline, CDR1 is MNHNY, CDR2 SVGAGI (reference sequence). The V end lost 0 bases, the J end lost 3 bases, and 6 bases lay between the germline ends.